The 10 T cell receptor beta chains presented below share a single source sample, sequenced in a study of T-cell memory formation after mild COVID-19 (dated by TCRdb to about 2021). The library was produced with 5' RACE. Sequenced on an Illumina NovaSeq 6000. TCRdb took the public reads, trimmed them with fastp at Q25, ran MiXCR for clone calling and kept in-frame beta chains. Every CDR3 protein is listed once, alongside the most common genes and DNA of its rows. For this sample there are about 360,000 distinct CDR3 sequences; 13% to 15% appear just once. The biggest ten clones account for around 21% of the sample. The sample consisted of PBMCs or a T cell subset sorted from them (not recorded which). The receptors were sampled from a man aged 18 to 30 who had mild COVID-19 (a few samples of this study predate the infection). The sample titles of this study are shuffled in the database, so cell type and time point are left out; the donor was told from shared clones.

In the case of this clonotype: Mismatch with germline at one junction end may stem from a read error. The chain joins TRBV6-5 to TRBJ2-5; 9 nucleotides agree with TRBD1. Germline loops: CDR1 MNHEY, CDR2 SVGAGI. The CDR3 loop spans 15 amino acids. The CDR3 DNA is TGTGCCAGCACTTACACAGGGGGCGTGGGGGAGACCCAGTACTTC. Translating it yields CASTYTGGVGETQYF.

The chain links TRBV7-9 to TRBJ2-3, with unresolved D. The V and J ends lost 5 bases and 1 base respectively, with 13 bases between them. The CDR3 loop spans 15 amino acids. Per germline, CDR1 SEHNR and CDR2 FQNEAQ (reference sequence). This CDR3 is CASSLAAARTDTQYF. CDR3 coding DNA: TGTGCCAGCAGCCTGGCGGCGGCCCGCACAGATACGCAGTATTTT.

Only a few counts were recorded for this clonotype. The gene calls are TRBV4-3 and TRBJ1-5; weak D call: TRBD1 (5 bases). The germline CDR1 and CDR2 sequences are LGHNA and YSLEER. The CDR3 length is 16 residues. V was shortened by 1 base and J by 2 bases, with 12 bases between the two germline ends. CDR3 in DNA: TGCGCCAGCAGCCAAGTTCATTCCAGGGGCAATCAGCCCCAGCATTTT. Amino acids: CASSQVHSRGNQPQHF.

This clonotype has just a few counts. The genes are TRBV24-1 and TRBJ1-1; 8 positions agree with TRBD1. The CDR3 totals 17 residues. From germline, CDR1 is KGHDR and CDR2 SFDVKD. Trimming at V came to 9 bases and at J to 3 bases, leaving 17 bases not matched to a gene. CDR3 nucleotides: TGTGCCACCTGTATCAGGCAGGGGGCCTGGAGTGACACTGAAGCTTTCTTT. It codes for CATCIRQGAWSDTEAFF.

This clonotype appeared a few times. The V gene is TRBV18, the J gene TRBJ2-7; D gene uncertain. Germline assignment: CDR1 KGHSH and CDR2 LQKENI. Trimming cost V 5 bases and J 6 bases, with 14 bases left between them. This CDR3 comprises 13 residues. As DNA, the CDR3 is TGTGCCAGCTCAGCCTCATCGAGTAGCGAGCAGTACGTC. This gives the protein CASSASSSSEQYV.

This clonotype was detected only once. The rearrangement links TRBV29-1 to TRBJ2-5; TRBD1 matches at 7 bases. After removal of 5 bases from V and 0 bases from J, the junction contained 3 bases not matched to a gene. CDR1 and CDR2 (germline): SQVTM, ANQGSEA. The CDR3 runs to 13 residues. CDR3 residues: CSVTGTDQETQYF. As DNA, the CDR3 is TGCAGCGTTACCGGGACAGACCAAGAGACCCAGTACTTC.

Only a few counts were recorded for this clonotype. V gene TRBV5-5 combines with J gene TRBJ2-5, with unresolved D. CDR1 and CDR2 (germline): SGHKS, YYEKEE (reference sequence). The CDR3 runs to 14 residues. Between the trimmed V and J ends, which lost 1 base and 2 bases, there was a span of 9 bases. The chain's CDR3 is CASSLRWRQETQYF. CDR3 bases: TGTGCCAGCAGCTTGCGGTGGAGACAAGAGACCCAGTACTTC.

This chain uses TRBV20-1 with TRBJ2-7; the D is unclear. Germline V gene data show CDR1 as DFQATT and CDR2 as SNEGSKA (reference sequence). The CDR3 is made up of 13 amino acids. With 2 bases removed from V and 0 bases from J, the gap between germline ends came to 8 bases. The chain's CDR3 is CSARRRLSYEQYF. In nucleotides, the CDR3 is TGCAGTGCTAGACGACGCCTCTCCTACGAGCAGTACTTC.

This clonotype was picked up many times. V gene TRBV25-1 combines with J gene TRBJ1-2; unclear D gene. Trimming took 10 bases from V and 2 from J, leaving 11 bases between them. In germline, CDR1 is MGHDK, CDR2 SYGVNS. The length of the CDR3 is 12 residues. This CDR3 reads CATGSGNYGYTF. In nucleotides, the CDR3 is TGTGCCACCGGGTCCGGGAACTATGGCTACACCTTC.

This clonotype was seen more than once but under ten times. The rearrangement joins TRBV24-1 to TRBJ2-7; D remains ambiguous. The CDR3 runs 14 residues. CDR1 is KGHDR and CDR2 is SFDVKD in the germline V gene. With 5 bases removed from V and 9 bases from J, the gap between germline ends came to 19 bases. The CDR3 nucleotides read TGTGCCACCAGTGGACCACTCCATGCTCGATGGCAGTACTTC. The encoded protein is CATSGPLHARWQYF.